Shown below are 5 T cell receptor beta chains from a single sample sequenced in a study of early T cells in non-severe SARS-CoV-2 infection. TCRdb independently ran MiXCR on the 5' RACE reads; one entry per CDR3 protein. The sample carries around 48,000 distinct CDR3 sequences, 13% recorded once. The sequenced sample was whole blood. The receptor source for this set is an adult who was a healthcare worker with PCR-confirmed SARS-CoV-2 infection or an uninfected control (not recorded which).

This clonotype has a handful of counts. The chain is built from TRBV5-1 and TRBJ2-7, with 8 bases fitting TRBD2. The V and J ends lost 4 bases and 5 bases, in that order; junction bases with no gene match: 8. Germline CDR1 reads SGHRS; CDR2 reads YFSETQ. This CDR3 region has 14 residues. CDR3: CASSAIAGSHEQYF. The CDR3 DNA sequence: TGCGCCAGCAGCGCTATAGCGGGGAGCCACGAGCAGTACTTC. Full variable domain (remainder filled in from reference TRBV5-1 and TRBJ2-7): KAGVTQTPRYLIKTRGQQVTLSCSPISGHRSVSWYQQTPGQGLQFLFEYFSETQRNKGNFPGRFSGRQFSNSRSEMNVSTLELGDSALYLCASSAIAGSHEQYFGPGTRLTVT.

The sample holds many counts of this clonotype. The chain uses TRBV9 and TRBJ2-2; tentative D call: TRBD1 (5 bases). V dropped 0 bases and J dropped 8 bases, with 20 bases sitting between them. This CDR3 contains 17 residues. The germline V gene encodes CDR1 SGDLS and CDR2 YYNGEE. The CDR3 nucleotides read TGTGCCAGCAGCGTAGAACCCGGACAAGTAGTTACGGGGGAGCTGTTTTTT. The encoded protein is CASSVEPGQVVTGELFF.

This clonotype has at least ten counts. The chain links TRBV7-9 to TRBJ2-6, with D unclear. This CDR3 contains 16 residues. CDR1 SEHNR and CDR2 FQNEAQ come from the germline V gene (reference sequence). Trimming left V 6 bases short and J 0 bases short, with 12 bases between. CDR3 nucleotides: TGTGCCAGCAGGGCAGCTTACTCCTCTGGGGCCAACGTCCTGACTTTC. As protein: CASRAAYSSGANVLTF.

This clonotype was seen many times. This chain links TRBV7-8 with TRBJ2-3; 8 bases line up with TRBD2. The CDR3 contains 16 residues. V gave up 3 bases and J gave up 2 bases; unmatched junction bases: 7. Germline V lookup: CDR1 SGHVS, CDR2 FQNEAQ. The DNA of the CDR3 is TGTGCCAGCAGCTTCAACCGGCGGGGGGACACAGATACGCAGTATTTT. Protein sequence: CASSFNRRGDTDTQYF. Drawing the rest from reference TRBV7-8 and TRBJ2-3, the complete variable domain is GAGVSQSPRYKVAKRGQDVALRCDPISGHVSLFWYQQALGQGPEFLTYFQNEAQLDKSGLPSDRFFAERPEGSVSTLKIQRTQQEDSAVYLCASSFNRRGDTDTQYFGPGTRLTVL.

This clonotype was observed many times. The chain is built from TRBV28 and TRBJ2-7; D not resolved. Germline-derived CDR1 and CDR2 are MDHEN and SYDVKM. The V end lost 2 bases, the J end lost 5 bases, and 4 bases lay between the germline ends. The CDR3 runs to 11 residues. As DNA, the CDR3 is TGTGCCAGCAGTTTAATCCACGAGCAGTACTTC. Its translation: CASSLIHEQYF.